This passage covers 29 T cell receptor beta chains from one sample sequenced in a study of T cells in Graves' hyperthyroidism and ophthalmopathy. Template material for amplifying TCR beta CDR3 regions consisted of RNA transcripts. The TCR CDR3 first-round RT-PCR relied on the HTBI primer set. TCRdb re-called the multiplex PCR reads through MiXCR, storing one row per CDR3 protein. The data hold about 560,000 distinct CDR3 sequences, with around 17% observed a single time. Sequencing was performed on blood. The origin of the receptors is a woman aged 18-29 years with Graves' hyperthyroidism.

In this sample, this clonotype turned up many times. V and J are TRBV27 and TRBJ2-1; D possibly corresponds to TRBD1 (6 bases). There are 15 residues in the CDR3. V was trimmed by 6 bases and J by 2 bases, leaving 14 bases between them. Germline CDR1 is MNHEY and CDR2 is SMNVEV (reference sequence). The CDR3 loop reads CASSKGGRAYNEQFF. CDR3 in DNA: TGTGCCAGCAGCAAAGGGGGAAGGGCCTACAATGAGCAGTTCTTC.

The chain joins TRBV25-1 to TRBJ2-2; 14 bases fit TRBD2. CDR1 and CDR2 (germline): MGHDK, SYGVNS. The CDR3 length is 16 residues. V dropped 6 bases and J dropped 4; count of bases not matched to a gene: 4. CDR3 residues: CASRLGTSGGTGELFF. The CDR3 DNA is TGTGCCAGCAGGCTTGGGACTAGCGGGGGCACCGGGGAGCTGTTTTTT.

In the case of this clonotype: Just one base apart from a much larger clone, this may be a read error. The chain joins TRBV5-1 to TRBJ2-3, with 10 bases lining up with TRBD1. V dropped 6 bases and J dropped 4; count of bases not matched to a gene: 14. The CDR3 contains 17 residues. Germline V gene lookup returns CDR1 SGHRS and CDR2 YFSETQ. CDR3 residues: CASNYGLDRGIPDTQYF. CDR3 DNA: TGCGCCAGCAACTACGGACTGGACAGGGGGATCCCAGATACGCAGTATTTT.

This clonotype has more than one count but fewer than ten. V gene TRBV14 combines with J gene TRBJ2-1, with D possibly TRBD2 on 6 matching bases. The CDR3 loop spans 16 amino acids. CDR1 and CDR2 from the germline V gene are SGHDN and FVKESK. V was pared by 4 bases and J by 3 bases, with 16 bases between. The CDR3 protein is CASSRVWTTNYNEQFF. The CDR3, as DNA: TGTGCCAGCAGCCGAGTGTGGACTACAAACTACAATGAGCAGTTCTTC.

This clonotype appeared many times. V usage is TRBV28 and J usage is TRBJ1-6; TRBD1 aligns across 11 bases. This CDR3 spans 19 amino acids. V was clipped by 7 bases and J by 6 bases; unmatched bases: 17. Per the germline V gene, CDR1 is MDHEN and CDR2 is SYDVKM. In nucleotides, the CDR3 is TGTGCCAGCACCGGACCGGGACAGGGGGTCCTTAGGGGTAATTCACCCCTCCACTTT. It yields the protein CASTGPGQGVLRGNSPLHF. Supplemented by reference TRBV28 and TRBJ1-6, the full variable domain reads DVKVTQSSRYLVKRTGEKVFLECVQDMDHENMFWYRQDPGLGLRLIYFSYDVKMKEKGDIPEGYSVSREKKERFSLILESASTNQTSMYLCASTGPGQGVLRGNSPLHFGNGTRLTVT.

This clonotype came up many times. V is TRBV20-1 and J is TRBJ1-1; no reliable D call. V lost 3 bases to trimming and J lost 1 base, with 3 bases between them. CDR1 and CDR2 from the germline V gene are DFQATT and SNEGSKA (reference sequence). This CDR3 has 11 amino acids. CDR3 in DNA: TGCAGTGCTAGTGGGAACACTGAAGCTTTCTTT. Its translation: CSASGNTEAFF.

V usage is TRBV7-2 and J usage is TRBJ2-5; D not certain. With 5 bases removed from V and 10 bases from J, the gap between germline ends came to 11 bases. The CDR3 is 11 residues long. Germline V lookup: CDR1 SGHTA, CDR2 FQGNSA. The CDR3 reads CASSLNGDQYF. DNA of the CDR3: TGTGCCAGCAGCCTGAACGGAGACCAGTACTTC. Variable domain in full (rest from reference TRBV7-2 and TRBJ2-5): GAGVSQSPSNKVTEKGKDVELRCDPISGHTALYWYRQSLGQGLEFLIYFQGNSAPDKSGLPSDRFSAERTGGSVSTLTIQRTQQEDSAVYLCASSLNGDQYFGPGTRLLVL.

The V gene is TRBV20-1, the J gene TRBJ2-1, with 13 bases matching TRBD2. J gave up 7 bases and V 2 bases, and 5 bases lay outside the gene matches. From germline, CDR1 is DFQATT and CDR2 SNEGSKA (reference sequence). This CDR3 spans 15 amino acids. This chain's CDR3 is CSARPGTSGVNEQFF. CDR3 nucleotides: TGCAGTGCTAGACCCGGGACTAGCGGGGTAAATGAGCAGTTCTTC.

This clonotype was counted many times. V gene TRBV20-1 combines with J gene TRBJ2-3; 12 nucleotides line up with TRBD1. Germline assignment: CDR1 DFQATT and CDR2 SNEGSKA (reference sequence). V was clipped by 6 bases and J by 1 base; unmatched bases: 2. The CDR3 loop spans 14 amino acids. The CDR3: CSAGTGGRTDTQYF. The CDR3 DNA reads TGCAGTGCCGGGACAGGGGGCCGCACAGATACGCAGTATTTT.

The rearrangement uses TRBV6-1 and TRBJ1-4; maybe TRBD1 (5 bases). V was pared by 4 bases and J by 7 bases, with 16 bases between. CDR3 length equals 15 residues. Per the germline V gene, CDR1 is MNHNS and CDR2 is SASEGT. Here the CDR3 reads CASSAGQARLEKLFF. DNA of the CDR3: TGTGCCAGCAGTGCCGGACAAGCCCGACTTGAAAAACTGTTTTTT.

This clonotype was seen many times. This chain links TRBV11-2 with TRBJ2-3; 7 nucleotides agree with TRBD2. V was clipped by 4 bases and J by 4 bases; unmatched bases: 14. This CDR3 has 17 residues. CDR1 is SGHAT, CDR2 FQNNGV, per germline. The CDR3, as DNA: TGTGCCAGCAGCTCATGGGTAGGGGACTACAACGCAGATACGCAGTATTTT. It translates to CASSSWVGDYNADTQYF.

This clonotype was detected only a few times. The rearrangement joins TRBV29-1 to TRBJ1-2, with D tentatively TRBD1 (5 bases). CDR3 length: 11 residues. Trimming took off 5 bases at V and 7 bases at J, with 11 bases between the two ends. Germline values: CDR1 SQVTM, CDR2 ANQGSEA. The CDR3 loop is CSVWAGLGYTF. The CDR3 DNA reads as TGCAGCGTTTGGGCAGGGCTTGGCTACACCTTC.

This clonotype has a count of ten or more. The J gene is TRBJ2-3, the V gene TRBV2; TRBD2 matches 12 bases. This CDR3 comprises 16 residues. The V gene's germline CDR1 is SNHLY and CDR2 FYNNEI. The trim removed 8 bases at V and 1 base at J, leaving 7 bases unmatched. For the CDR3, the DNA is TGTGCCAGCCTTAGACTAGCGGGGGCCCGCACAGATACGCAGTATTTT. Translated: CASLRLAGARTDTQYF.

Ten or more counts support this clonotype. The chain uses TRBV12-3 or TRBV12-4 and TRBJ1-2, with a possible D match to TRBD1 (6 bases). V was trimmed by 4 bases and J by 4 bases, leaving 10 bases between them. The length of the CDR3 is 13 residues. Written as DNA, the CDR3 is TGTGCCAGCAGTTCCCGGACAGCCTATGGCTACACCTTC. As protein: CASSSRTAYGYTF.

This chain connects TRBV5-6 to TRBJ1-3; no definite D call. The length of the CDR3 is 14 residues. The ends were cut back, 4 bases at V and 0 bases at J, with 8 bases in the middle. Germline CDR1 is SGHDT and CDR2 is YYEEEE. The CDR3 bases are TGTGCCAGCAGCCCCGGGTTCTCTGGAAACACCATATATTTT. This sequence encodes CASSPGFSGNTIYF. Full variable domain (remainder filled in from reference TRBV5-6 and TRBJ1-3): DAGVTQSPTHLIKTRGQQVTLRCSPKSGHDTVSWYQQALGQGPQFIFQYYEEEERQRGNFPDRFSGHQFPNYSSELNVNALLLGDSALYLCASSPGFSGNTIYFGEGSWLTVV.

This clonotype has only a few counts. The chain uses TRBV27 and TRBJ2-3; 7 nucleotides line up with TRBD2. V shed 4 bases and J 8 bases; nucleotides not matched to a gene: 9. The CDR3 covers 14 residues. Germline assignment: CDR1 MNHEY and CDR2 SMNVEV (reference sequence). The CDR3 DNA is TGTGCCAGCAGTTGGGGGGGGGACTCCTCTACGCAGTATTTT. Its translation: CASSWGGDSSTQYF.

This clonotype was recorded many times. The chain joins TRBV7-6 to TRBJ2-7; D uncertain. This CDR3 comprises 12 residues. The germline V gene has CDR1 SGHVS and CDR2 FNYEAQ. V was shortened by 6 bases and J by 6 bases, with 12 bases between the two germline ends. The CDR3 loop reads CASSKRSGEQYF. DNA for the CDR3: TGTGCCAGCAGTAAGAGGTCCGGCGAGCAGTACTTC.

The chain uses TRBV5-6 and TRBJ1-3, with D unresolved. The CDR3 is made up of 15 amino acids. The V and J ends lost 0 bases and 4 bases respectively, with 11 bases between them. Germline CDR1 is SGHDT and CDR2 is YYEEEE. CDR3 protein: CASSLGFRFGNTIYF. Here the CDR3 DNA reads TGTGCCAGCAGCTTGGGGTTCAGGTTCGGAAACACCATATATTTT.

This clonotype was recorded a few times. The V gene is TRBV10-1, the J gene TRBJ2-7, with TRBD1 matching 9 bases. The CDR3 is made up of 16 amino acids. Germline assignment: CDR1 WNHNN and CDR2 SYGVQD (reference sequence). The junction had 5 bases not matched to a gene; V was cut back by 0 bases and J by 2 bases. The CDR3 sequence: CASSESRTGAAYEQYF. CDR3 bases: TGCGCCAGCAGTGAGTCTAGGACAGGGGCCGCCTACGAGCAGTACTTC.

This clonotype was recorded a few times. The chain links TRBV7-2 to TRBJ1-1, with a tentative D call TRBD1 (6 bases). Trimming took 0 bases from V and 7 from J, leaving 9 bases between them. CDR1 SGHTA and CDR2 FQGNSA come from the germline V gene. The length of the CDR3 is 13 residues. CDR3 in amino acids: CASSLAGTHEAFF. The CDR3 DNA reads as TGTGCCAGCAGCTTAGCGGGGACACATGAAGCTTTCTTT.

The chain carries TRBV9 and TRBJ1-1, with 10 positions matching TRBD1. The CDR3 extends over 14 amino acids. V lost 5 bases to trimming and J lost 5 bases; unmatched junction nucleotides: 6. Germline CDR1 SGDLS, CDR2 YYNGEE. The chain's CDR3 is CASRSGTGETEAFF. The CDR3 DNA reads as TGTGCCAGCAGATCCGGGACAGGGGAAACTGAAGCTTTCTTT.

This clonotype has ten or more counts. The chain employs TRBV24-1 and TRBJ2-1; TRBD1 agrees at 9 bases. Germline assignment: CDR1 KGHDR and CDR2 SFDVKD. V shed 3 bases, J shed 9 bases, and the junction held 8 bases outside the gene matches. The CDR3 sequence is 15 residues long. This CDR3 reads CATSDTGTGMFEQFF. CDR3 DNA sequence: TGTGCCACCAGTGATACCGGGACAGGGATGTTTGAGCAGTTCTTC.

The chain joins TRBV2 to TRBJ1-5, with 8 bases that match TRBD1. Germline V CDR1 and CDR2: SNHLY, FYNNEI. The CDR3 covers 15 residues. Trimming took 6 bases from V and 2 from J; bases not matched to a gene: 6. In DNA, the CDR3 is TGTGCCAGCAGGGAACAGGGGGTCGGCAATCAGCCCCAGCATTTT. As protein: CASREQGVGNQPQHF.

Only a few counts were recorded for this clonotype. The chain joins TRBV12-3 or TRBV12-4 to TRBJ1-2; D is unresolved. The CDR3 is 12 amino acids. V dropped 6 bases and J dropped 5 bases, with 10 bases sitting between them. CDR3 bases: TGTGCCAGCAGGGACGGACCTTATGGCTACACCTTC. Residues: CASRDGPYGYTF.

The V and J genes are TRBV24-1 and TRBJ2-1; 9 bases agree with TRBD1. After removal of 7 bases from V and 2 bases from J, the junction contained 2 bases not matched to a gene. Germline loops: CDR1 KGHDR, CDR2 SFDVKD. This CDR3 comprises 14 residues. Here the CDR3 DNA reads TGTGCCACCAGCCGGACAGGGGCCTACAATGAGCAGTTCTTC. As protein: CATSRTGAYNEQFF.

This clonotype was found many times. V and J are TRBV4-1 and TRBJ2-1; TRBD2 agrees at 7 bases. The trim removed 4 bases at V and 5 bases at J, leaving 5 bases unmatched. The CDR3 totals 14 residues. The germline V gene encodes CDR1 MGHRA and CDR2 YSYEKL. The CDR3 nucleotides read TGCGCCAGCAGCCTTGGACTAGTCCACAATGAGCAGTTCTTC. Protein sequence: CASSLGLVHNEQFF.

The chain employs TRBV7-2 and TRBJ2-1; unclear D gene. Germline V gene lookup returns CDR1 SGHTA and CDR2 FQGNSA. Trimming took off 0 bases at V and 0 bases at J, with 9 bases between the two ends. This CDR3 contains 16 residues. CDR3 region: CASSLAHKSSYNEQFF. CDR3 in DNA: TGTGCCAGCAGCTTAGCTCATAAAAGCTCCTACAATGAGCAGTTCTTC.

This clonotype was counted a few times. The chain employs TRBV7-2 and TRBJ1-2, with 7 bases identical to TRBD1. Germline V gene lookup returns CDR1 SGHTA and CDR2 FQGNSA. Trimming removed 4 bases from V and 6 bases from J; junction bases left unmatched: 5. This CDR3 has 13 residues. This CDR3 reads CASSYGQEDGYTF. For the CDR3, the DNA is TGTGCCAGCAGCTACGGACAGGAGGATGGCTACACCTTC.

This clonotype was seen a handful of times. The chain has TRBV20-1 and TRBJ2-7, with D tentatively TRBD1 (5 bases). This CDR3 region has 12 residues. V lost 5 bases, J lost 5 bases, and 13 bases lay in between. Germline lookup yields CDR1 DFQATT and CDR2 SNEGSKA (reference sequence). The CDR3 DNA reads TGCAGTGCTCTAGACAGAGACCACGAGCAGTACTTC. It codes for CSALDRDHEQYF.